The 30 T cell receptor beta chains presented below share a single source sample, sequenced in a study of cytomegalovirus exposure and HLA in healthy donors. Repertoires were generated with immunoSEQ multiplex PCR, while TCRdb's copy carries only in-frame clones and drops some. The table lists hundreds of thousands of clones, roughly 90% of them singletons. Sequencing input: PBMCs. These receptors came from a man younger than 30 in good health and CMV-seropositive.

The V gene is TRBV11-2, the J gene TRBJ2-5; D gene ambiguous. This CDR3 has 13 amino acids. Trimming cost V 5 bases and J 1 base, with 8 bases left between them. The V gene's germline CDR1 is SGHAT and CDR2 FQNNGV. CDR3 loop: CASSPVGQETQYF. Here the CDR3 DNA reads TGTGCCAGCAGCCCCGTAGGCCAAGAGACCCAGTACTTC.

The chain recombines TRBV27 with TRBJ2-7; maybe TRBD2 (5 bases). Looked up from germline, CDR1 is MNHEY and CDR2 is SMNVEV (reference sequence). The V and J ends lost 2 bases and 4 bases respectively, with 18 bases between them. The CDR3 is made up of 16 amino acids. CDR3 DNA sequence: TGTGCCAGCAGTTTAGGGAGCGCCCCAGTTCCATACGAGCAGTACTTC. Amino acids: CASSLGSAPVPYEQYF.

This clone was counted between two and nine times. The same CDR3 is also encoded by other DNA sequences in this sample. This chain connects TRBV7-9 to TRBJ2-7, with 10 bases fitting TRBD1. With 2 bases clipped from V and 6 bases from J, the junction kept 4 bases outside the gene matches. Germline V lookup: CDR1 SEHNR, CDR2 FQNEAQ (reference sequence). This CDR3 is 14 amino acids long. CDR3 DNA: TGTGCCAGCAGCTTATCCGGGACAGGGGTCGAGCAGTACTTC. This sequence encodes CASSLSGTGVEQYF.

The chain combines TRBV28 with TRBJ2-3; 7 bases are shared with TRBD2. The germline gives CDR1 MDHEN, CDR2 SYDVKM. The CDR3 contains 14 residues. The V segment lost 0 bases and the J segment 7 bases; nucleotides outside the gene matches: 4. CDR3 DNA: TGTGCCAGCAGTTTATGGCGGGAGTATTATACGCAGTATTTT. It translates to CASSLWREYYTQYF.

The V gene is TRBV15, the J gene TRBJ2-7, with 7 bases aligning to TRBD1. The CDR3 length is 16 residues. With V trimmed by 3 bases and J by 1 base, 9 bases remained unmatched. Germline CDR1 reads LNHNV; CDR2 reads YYDKDF (reference sequence). This CDR3 is CATSSAPGTVSYEQYF. The CDR3 DNA is TGTGCCACCAGCAGTGCCCCCGGGACAGTTTCCTACGAGCAGTACTTC.

The chain joins TRBV28 to TRBJ2-3; the D is unclear. The CDR3 sequence is 14 residues long. V gave up 6 bases and J gave up 0 bases, with 10 bases separating them. Germline loops: CDR1 MDHEN, CDR2 SYDVKM. CDR3 coding DNA: TGTGCCAGCAGCCCCCATAGCAGCACAGATACGCAGTATTTT. It specifies CASSPHSSTDTQYF.

The V gene is TRBV7-8, the J gene TRBJ2-5, with TRBD2 as a possible D gene (5 bases). Trimming pared 2 bases from V and 6 bases from J, leaving 10 bases between. The germline gives CDR1 SGHVS, CDR2 FQNEAQ. There are 13 residues in the CDR3. CDR3 sequence (DNA): TGTGCCAGCAGCTTACGAGGGCGGAAGACCCAGTACTTC. Encoded protein: CASSLRGRKTQYF.

V gene TRBV5-1 combines with J gene TRBJ2-1, with unresolved D. V lost 0 bases, J lost 2 bases, and 9 bases lay in between. This CDR3 is built from 15 residues. The V gene's germline CDR1 is SGHRS and CDR2 YFSETQ. DNA of the CDR3: TGCGCCAGCAGCTTGGCTTTGGTGACCTACAATGAGCAGTTCTTC. Its protein is CASSLALVTYNEQFF.

This chain joins TRBV9 and TRBJ2-2, with 8 bases aligning to TRBD1. The germline V gene encodes CDR1 SGDLS and CDR2 YYNGEE. V shed 3 bases, J shed 7 bases, and the junction held 11 bases outside the gene matches. The CDR3 loop spans 16 amino acids. The CDR3 protein is CASSGNRGIQFGELFF. The DNA of the CDR3 is TGTGCCAGCAGCGGAAACAGGGGGATCCAATTCGGGGAGCTGTTTTTT.

In its sample, this clone was seen once. The chain recombines TRBV2 with TRBJ2-3; no definite D call. This CDR3 is built from 15 residues. Germline-derived CDR1 and CDR2 are SNHLY and FYNNEI. Trimming removed 7 bases from V and 2 bases from J, with 16 bases in between. In DNA, the CDR3 is TGTGCCAGCACCCCGCGTCGGCTTAACACAGATACGCAGTATTTT. It is translated as CASTPRRLNTDTQYF.

The rearrangement uses TRBV5-6 and TRBJ1-1; D perhaps matches TRBD1 (5 bases). The germline CDR1 and CDR2 sequences are SGHDT and YYEEEE. V shed 1 base and J shed 6 bases, with 16 bases lying between them. The CDR3 covers 15 residues. The CDR3 DNA follows: TGTGCCAGCAGCTTGTGGGATGCGGCGGGGGCTGAAGCTTTCTTT. Translated, it gives CASSLWDAAGAEAFF.

This chain's CDR3 is CASTLGVPGTYEAFF. The DNA of the CDR3 is TGTGCCAGCACCCTTGGGGTACCCGGGACATATGAAGCTTTCTTT. The genes are TRBV28 and TRBJ1-1; the D gene is possibly TRBD1 (6 bases). CDR3 size: 15 residues. The ends were cut back, 7 bases at V and 7 bases at J, with 22 bases in the middle. The germline V gene has CDR1 MDHEN and CDR2 SYDVKM.

V and J are TRBV29-1 and TRBJ2-1; TRBD2 matches at 9 bases. CDR3 length: 12 residues. J gave up 6 bases and V 7 bases, and 4 bases lay outside the gene matches. The V gene's germline CDR1 is SQVTM and CDR2 ANQGSEA. The CDR3 nucleotides are TGCAGCGGAAGTAGCGGGGGCAATGAGCAGTTCTTC. It codes for CSGSSGGNEQFF.

This rearrangement joins TRBV5-6 to TRBJ2-5, with D tentatively TRBD2 (5 bases). CDR3 size: 15 residues. Trimming removed 4 bases at V and 4 bases at J, with 17 bases between. In germline, CDR1 is SGHDT, CDR2 YYEEEE. The CDR3 here is CASSIPSGDLETQYF. In nucleotides, the CDR3 is TGTGCCAGCAGCATCCCCTCCGGGGATTTAGAGACCCAGTACTTC.

V and J are TRBV5-6 and TRBJ1-5; D is possibly TRBD1 (5 bases). Germline V CDR1 and CDR2: SGHDT, YYEEEE. The CDR3 runs to 13 residues. Trimming left V 3 bases short and J 6 bases short, with 10 bases between. The CDR3 bases are TGTGCCAGCAGCTGGACATGGGTTCAGCCCCAGCATTTT. Translated, it gives CASSWTWVQPQHF.

This clone was recorded once. This sequence joins TRBV30 and TRBJ2-1; 10 bases line up with TRBD2. V gave up 0 bases and J gave up 8 bases; unmatched junction bases: 7. The CDR3 is 15 residues long. The germline V gene encodes CDR1 GTSNPN and CDR2 SVGIG (reference sequence). The CDR3 sequence: CAWSVVSGRSYEQFF. The CDR3 region has the DNA TGTGCCTGGAGTGTAGTTAGCGGGAGGTCCTATGAGCAGTTCTTC.

This chain uses TRBV30 with TRBJ2-1, with TRBD2 matching over 9 bases. Germline V lookup: CDR1 GTSNPN, CDR2 SVGIG (reference sequence). V lost 4 bases to trimming and J lost 0 bases; unmatched junction nucleotides: 1. The CDR3 loop spans 14 amino acids. The CDR3 DNA reads as TGTGCCTGGACTAGCGGGATCTCCTACAATGAGCAGTTCTTC. Protein sequence: CAWTSGISYNEQFF.

This chain uses TRBV6-5 with TRBJ1-5; 8 bases match TRBD1. The germline gives CDR1 MNHEY, CDR2 SVGAGI. After removal of 6 bases from V and 9 bases from J, the junction contained 4 bases not matched to a gene. The CDR3 sequence is 12 residues long. This CDR3 reads CASRDRVGPQHF. Here the CDR3 DNA reads TGTGCCAGCAGGGACAGGGTCGGGCCCCAGCATTTT.

The J gene is TRBJ1-5, the V gene TRBV28, with a tentative D call TRBD1 (6 bases). CDR1 is MDHEN, CDR2 SYDVKM, per germline. This CDR3 is built from 14 residues. The V gene lost 3 bases and the J gene lost 6 bases, with 12 bases spanning the gap. The CDR3 sequence is CASSLTQGTQPQHF. DNA of the CDR3: TGTGCCAGCAGTTTGACGCAGGGGACTCAGCCCCAGCATTTT.

The gene calls are TRBV29-1 and TRBJ2-1; D is uncertain. The CDR3 loop spans 14 amino acids. V shed 3 bases and J shed 4 bases, with 13 bases lying between them. The germline V gene encodes CDR1 SQVTM and CDR2 ANQGSEA. CDR3 loop: CSVEEQPFYNEQFF. Here the CDR3 DNA reads TGCAGCGTTGAGGAGCAGCCTTTTTACAATGAGCAGTTCTTC.

A single count supports this clone. The V gene is TRBV7-2, the J gene TRBJ2-7; no firm D call. Trimming stripped 5 bases from V and 2 bases from J, with 4 bases between. The germline CDR1 and CDR2 sequences are SGHTA and FQGNSA. This CDR3 is built from 11 residues. For the CDR3, the DNA is TGTGCCAGCAGCCCAGCCTACGAGCAGTACTTC. It yields the protein CASSPAYEQYF.

The rearrangement uses TRBV5-1 and TRBJ2-3; D is ambiguous. V shed 5 bases and J shed 0 bases, with 13 bases lying between them. The CDR3 is made up of 15 amino acids. Germline V gene lookup returns CDR1 SGHRS and CDR2 YFSETQ. In nucleotides, the CDR3 is TGCGCCAGCAGATCCCGCCCTACTAGCACAGATACGCAGTATTTT. This encodes CASRSRPTSTDTQYF.

V and J are TRBV6-5 and TRBJ1-1; D gene uncertain. This CDR3 is built from 14 residues. Germline V lookup: CDR1 MNHEY, CDR2 SVGAGI. V lost 6 bases and J 4 bases, leaving 15 bases between the germline ends. The CDR3 sequence: CASRDRLASTEAFF. The DNA of the CDR3 is TGTGCCAGCAGGGATCGATTAGCGAGCACTGAAGCTTTCTTT.

J is TRBJ2-7 and V is TRBV5-1, with D possibly being TRBD2 (7 bases). The V end was cut by 2 bases, the J end by 4 bases, with 10 bases between. CDR1 is SGHRS, CDR2 YFSETQ, per germline. The length of the CDR3 is 13 residues. CDR3 bases: TGCGCCAGCAGCTTCGGGGGGCGTTACGAGCAGTACTTC. It translates to CASSFGGRYEQYF. The whole variable domain, remainder taken from reference TRBV5-1 and TRBJ2-7, is KAGVTQTPRYLIKTRGQQVTLSCSPISGHRSVSWYQQTPGQGLQFLFEYFSETQRNKGNFPGRFSGRQFSNSRSEMNVSTLELGDSALYLCASSFGGRYEQYFGPGTRLTVT.

The V gene is TRBV7-6, the J gene TRBJ2-1, with D unresolved. This CDR3 spans 13 amino acids. Trimming took off 0 bases at V and 6 bases at J, with 6 bases between the two ends. CDR1 SGHVS and CDR2 FNYEAQ come from the germline V gene. The CDR3 here is CASSLAIGNEQFF. CDR3 bases: TGTGCCAGCAGCTTAGCGATCGGCAATGAGCAGTTCTTC.

The chain is built from TRBV28 and TRBJ2-7; 7 bases are a match to TRBD2. Germline CDR1 is MDHEN and CDR2 is SYDVKM. CDR3 length equals 15 residues. Trimming cost V 5 bases and J 4 bases; bases outside gene matches: 11. The CDR3 DNA sequence: TGTGCCAGCAGTGAAAGCGGGATGTGGAAGTACGAGCAGTACTTC. This codes for CASSESGMWKYEQYF.

The CDR3 DNA reads TGTGCCAGTAGTATCGGGGGGGGCTCCTACGAGCAGTACTTC. It encodes CASSIGGGSYEQYF. The V and J genes are TRBV19 and TRBJ2-7; 8 nucleotides agree with TRBD2. The CDR3 loop spans 14 amino acids. The V gene end was trimmed by 3 bases and the J gene end by 0 bases; junction bases not matched to a gene: 1. The germline V gene encodes CDR1 LNHDA and CDR2 SQIVND (reference sequence). The whole variable domain, remainder taken from reference TRBV19 and TRBJ2-7, is DGGITQSPKYLFRKEGQNVTLSCEQNLNHDAMYWYRQDPGQGLRLIYYSQIVNDFQKGDIAEGYSVSREKKESFPLTVTSAQKNPTAFYLCASSIGGGSYEQYFGPGTRLTVT.

This chain links TRBV18 with TRBJ2-1, with a weak D call TRBD1 (5 bases). V lost 2 bases to trimming and J lost 1 base, with 9 bases between them. This CDR3 comprises 15 residues. Per germline, CDR1 KGHSH and CDR2 LQKENI. The CDR3 region has the DNA TGTGCCAGCTCACCATTAGGGGATTCCTACAATGAGCAGTTCTTC. Translating gives CASSPLGDSYNEQFF.

The chain uses TRBV6-5 and TRBJ2-1, with D hard to call. The CDR3 is 12 amino acids. The V gene's germline CDR1 is MNHEY and CDR2 SVGAGI. V was pared by 8 bases and J by 6 bases, with 11 bases between. CDR3 in amino acids: CASSKTGNEQFF. In nucleotides, the CDR3 is TGTGCCAGCTCCAAAACGGGCAATGAGCAGTTCTTC.

The genes are TRBV6-1 and TRBJ2-5; 11 bases agree with TRBD2. Germline V gives CDR1 MNHNS, CDR2 SASEGT. CDR3 length: 17 residues. V was pared by 4 bases and J by 5 bases, with 12 bases of the junction left unmatched. The CDR3 nucleotides are TGTGCCAGCAGTGCCCCTAGCGGGAGGCCGCGGGGGGAGACCCAGTACTTC. Translation gives CASSAPSGRPRGETQYF.